The next 16 T cell receptor beta chains were all read from a single sample in a study of blood T cell repertoires in COVID-19. Measured with immunoSEQ multiplex PCR; TCRdb has only the in-frame clones, and not every one. The data contain some 300,000 clones, roughly nine tenths of them seen just once; the ten biggest clones take up under 3.5%. Material for sequencing was PBMCs or T cells enriched from blood (not recorded which). The receptors stem from a woman between 50 and 59 years old who had been exposed to COVID-19.

The chain couples TRBV30 to TRBJ1-4; TRBD1 matches at 9 bases. The CDR3 runs to 14 residues. The trim removed 4 bases at V and 7 bases at J, leaving 7 bases unmatched. Germline-derived CDR1 and CDR2 are GTSNPN and SVGIG (reference sequence). The CDR3 region is CAWTPGQGREKLFF. The CDR3 DNA sequence: TGTGCCTGGACCCCGGGACAGGGTCGTGAAAAACTGTTTTTT.

This rearrangement joins TRBV24-1 to TRBJ1-3; the D gene is possibly TRBD1 (6 bases). CDR1 is KGHDR, CDR2 SFDVKD, per germline. CDR3 length: 15 amino acids. The ends were cut back, 5 bases at V and 4 bases at J, with 14 bases in the middle. CDR3 bases: TGTGCCACCAGTGTAGCACCAGGGGAAGGAAACACCATATATTTT. This gives the protein CATSVAPGEGNTIYF.

This clone has a single count. The chain combines TRBV24-1 with TRBJ2-5, with 7 bases lining up with TRBD1. The CDR3 runs to 15 residues. Germline loops: CDR1 KGHDR, CDR2 SFDVKD. The ends lost 4 bases at V and 3 bases at J; junction bases unmatched: 7. CDR3 protein: CATSDLFDREETQYF. The DNA for the CDR3 is TGTGCCACCAGTGACCTATTCGACAGGGAAGAGACCCAGTACTTC.

The V gene is TRBV19, the J gene TRBJ2-5; possible D gene TRBD1, 6 bases. The CDR3 covers 15 residues. V was clipped by 4 bases and J by 5 bases, with 17 bases between them. Germline CDR1 and CDR2: LNHDA and SQIVND (reference sequence). The CDR3 region has the DNA TGTGCCAGTAGTACGTACCTACAGGGTCGGGAGACCCAGTACTTC. The encoded protein is CASSTYLQGRETQYF.

The V gene is TRBV3-1 (or the pseudogene TRBV3-2), the J gene TRBJ2-7; maybe TRBD1 (5 bases). Between the trimmed V and J ends, which lost 0 bases and 0 bases, there was a span of 12 bases. This CDR3 has 16 residues. Germline V lookup: CDR1 LGHDT, CDR2 YNNKEL (reference sequence). The CDR3: CASSQDSRTLSYEQYF. The CDR3 DNA reads as TGTGCCAGCAGCCAAGATAGTCGGACACTCTCCTACGAGCAGTACTTC.

The chain has TRBV2 and TRBJ1-2; D remains unclear. Germline lookup yields CDR1 SNHLY and CDR2 FYNNEI. The CDR3 has 14 amino acids. V was pared by 6 bases and J by 3 bases, with 14 bases between. CDR3 nucleotide sequence: TGTGCCAGCAGCGTCGACAAATCGGACTATGGCTACACCTTC. Translating it yields CASSVDKSDYGYTF.

The J gene is TRBJ1-2, the V gene TRBV7-9, with D possibly TRBD1 on 5 matching bases. CDR1 and CDR2 from the germline V gene are SEHNR and FQNEAQ (reference sequence). The CDR3 length is 15 residues. V gave up 1 base and J gave up 3 bases, with 12 bases separating them. CDR3 amino acids: CASSLVAGPYYGYTF. CDR3 sequence (DNA): TGTGCCAGCAGCTTAGTGGCAGGGCCCTACTATGGCTACACCTTC.

The CDR3 is CASNNRGTDTQYF. The CDR3 bases are TGTGCCAGCAACAACCGTGGCACAGATACGCAGTATTTT. This chain links TRBV3-1 (or the pseudogene TRBV3-2) with TRBJ2-3; no reliable D call. The germline V gene has CDR1 LGHDT and CDR2 YNNKEL (reference sequence). V was cut by 7 bases and J by 1 base, with 9 bases left in between. There are 13 residues in the CDR3.

V gene TRBV28 combines with J gene TRBJ1-2; perhaps TRBD1 as D (5 bases). The CDR3 totals 16 residues. V dropped 2 bases and J dropped 3 bases, with 16 bases sitting between them. Germline CDR1 MDHEN, CDR2 SYDVKM. CDR3 in DNA: TGTGCCAGCAGTTTAAGTATCGGGCGGGGGTACTATGGCTACACCTTC. The encoded protein is CASSLSIGRGYYGYTF.

The J gene is TRBJ2-3, the V gene TRBV4-2; D gene unclear. The CDR3 runs to 14 residues. Deletions cut 0 bases from V and 0 bases from J, with 4 bases between. Looked up from germline, CDR1 is LGHNA and CDR2 is YNFKEQ. CDR3 coding DNA: TGTGCCAGCAGCCAAGATCGTAGCACAGATACGCAGTATTTT. It is translated as CASSQDRSTDTQYF.

This chain connects TRBV19 to TRBJ1-2; 7 bases match TRBD1. V dropped 10 bases and J dropped 3; count of bases not matched to a gene: 14. The CDR3 runs to 15 residues. CDR1 is LNHDA, CDR2 SQIVND, per germline (reference sequence). CDR3 loop: CATTQQGRLYYGYTF. CDR3 nucleotide sequence: TGTGCCACGACCCAACAGGGGCGATTGTACTATGGCTACACCTTC.

V is TRBV6-5 and J is TRBJ2-1, with 7 nucleotides matching TRBD1. Per germline, CDR1 MNHEY and CDR2 SVGAGI. The CDR3 consists of 13 residues. After removal of 7 bases from V and 6 bases from J, the junction contained 6 bases not matched to a gene. The CDR3 nucleotides are TGTGCCAGCACCAAACAGGGGTTCAATGAGCAGTTCTTC. This translates into CASTKQGFNEQFF.

The sample holds one count of this clone. V and J are TRBV24-1 and TRBJ2-6, with 7 bases that match TRBD2. This CDR3 has 16 amino acids. J gave up 3 bases and V 2 bases, and 3 bases lay outside the gene matches. The germline gives CDR1 KGHDR, CDR2 SFDVKD. The CDR3 loop reads CATSDSGGVGANVLTF. In DNA, the CDR3 is TGTGCCACCAGTGATTCGGGGGGAGTTGGGGCCAACGTCCTGACTTTC.

CDR3 residues: CASSITGLKETQYF. CDR3 bases: TGTGCCAGTAGTATTACGGGACTGAAAGAGACCCAGTACTTC. The V gene is TRBV19, the J gene TRBJ2-5; maybe TRBD2 (6 bases). Germline values: CDR1 LNHDA, CDR2 SQIVND (reference sequence). CDR3 length equals 14 residues. V lost 3 bases to trimming and J lost 3 bases, with 11 bases between them.

This clone occurred once. The chain carries TRBV3-1 (or the pseudogene TRBV3-2) and TRBJ2-5; TRBD2 might be the D (6 bases). In germline, CDR1 is LGHDT, CDR2 YNNKEL (reference sequence). Trimming pared 10 bases from V and 3 bases from J, leaving 6 bases between. This CDR3 is built from 10 residues. The CDR3 loop is CATGEETQYF. The DNA for the CDR3 is TGTGCCACGGGGGAAGAGACCCAGTACTTC.

The sample holds one count of this clone. This sequence joins TRBV5-1 and TRBJ1-1; 7 bases agree with TRBD1. Germline V gives CDR1 SGHRS, CDR2 YFSETQ. CDR3 size: 15 residues. V lost 4 bases and J lost 3; bases outside the gene matches: 9. CDR3 protein: CASSGSGGAHTEAFF. The DNA of the CDR3 is TGCGCCAGCAGCGGATCAGGGGGAGCGCACACTGAAGCTTTCTTT.